The T cell receptor beta chain under discussion was sequenced for a study of control samples from healthy donors and cancer patients (dated by TCRdb to about 2020). Library creation used the immunoSEQ multiplex PCR assay. The table comes from immuneACCESS by way of TCRdb, which keeps in-frame sequences with V and J called. Part of the clones is missing from these tables; in studies checked, under half for an unresolved V gene and the rest for unknown reasons. The sample data list more than 65,000 clones, and approximately 80% of these were observed just once. In total, the top ten clones hold about 14% of the sample. V lost 6 bases and J lost 1 base; the stretch between them is 6 bases long. Spanning cysteine to phenylalanine, the CDR3 consists of 13 amino acids. Here the CDR3 DNA is all that survives: 39 bases in frame from base 1. For CDR1 and CDR2, the germline V gene lists MGHDK and SYGVNS. Worth noting for this clone: Its antigen remains unidentified. Base qualities were left out, and no much larger clone turns up one base away.

This clonotype was sampled from a man aged 50 to 59 in good health. The sequenced sample was blood. Recombination joined TRBV25-1 with TRBJ2-2; the D gene assignment is ambiguous. The CDR3 amino acid sequence is: CASSDKNTGELFF. The DNA reads as follows: TGTGCCAGCAGCGACAAGAACACCGGGGAGCTGTTTTTT.